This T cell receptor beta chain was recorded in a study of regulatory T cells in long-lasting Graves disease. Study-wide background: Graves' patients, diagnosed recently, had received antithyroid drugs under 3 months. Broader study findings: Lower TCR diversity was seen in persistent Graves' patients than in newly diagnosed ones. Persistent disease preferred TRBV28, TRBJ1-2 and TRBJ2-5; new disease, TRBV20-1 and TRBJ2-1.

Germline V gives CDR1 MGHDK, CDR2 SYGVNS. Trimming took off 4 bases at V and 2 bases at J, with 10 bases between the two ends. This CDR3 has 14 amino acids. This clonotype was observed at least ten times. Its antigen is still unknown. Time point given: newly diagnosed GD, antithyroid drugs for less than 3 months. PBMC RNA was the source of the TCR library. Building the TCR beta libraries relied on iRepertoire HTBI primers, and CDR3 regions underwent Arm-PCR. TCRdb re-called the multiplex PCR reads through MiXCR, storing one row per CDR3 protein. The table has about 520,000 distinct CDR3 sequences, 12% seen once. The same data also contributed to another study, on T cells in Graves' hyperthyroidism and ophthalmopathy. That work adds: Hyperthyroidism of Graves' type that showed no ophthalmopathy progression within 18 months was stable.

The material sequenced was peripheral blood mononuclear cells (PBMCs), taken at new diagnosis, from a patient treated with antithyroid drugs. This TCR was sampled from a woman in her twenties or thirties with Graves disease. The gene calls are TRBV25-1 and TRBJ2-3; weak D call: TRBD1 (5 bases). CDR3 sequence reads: CASSGKGITDTQYF. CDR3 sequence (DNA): TGTGCCAGCAGTGGCAAGGGGATCACAGATACGCAGTATTTT. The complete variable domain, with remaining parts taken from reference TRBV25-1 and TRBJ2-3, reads EADIYQTPRYLVIGTGKKITLECSQTMGHDKMYWYQQDPGMELHLIHYSYGVNSTEKGDLSSESTVSRIRTEHFPLTLESARPSHTSQYLCASSGKGITDTQYFGPGTRLTVL.